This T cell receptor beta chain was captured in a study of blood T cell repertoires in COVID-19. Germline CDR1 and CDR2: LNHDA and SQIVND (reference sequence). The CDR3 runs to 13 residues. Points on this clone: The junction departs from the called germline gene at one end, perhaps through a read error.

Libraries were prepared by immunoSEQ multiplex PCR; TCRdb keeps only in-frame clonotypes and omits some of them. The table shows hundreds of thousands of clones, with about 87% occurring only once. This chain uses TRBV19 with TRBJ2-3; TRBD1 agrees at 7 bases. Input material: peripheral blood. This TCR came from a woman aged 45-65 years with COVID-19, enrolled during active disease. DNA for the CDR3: TGTGCCAGTTCGGACAGGAGCACATATACGCAGTATTTT. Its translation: CASSDRSTYTQYF.